The present entry profiles one TCR beta chain with its context. What it recognizes is unknown. The data were obtained in a study of Ad26.COV2.S vaccination and SARS-CoV-2 variants. About the study: Intramuscular Ad26.COV2.S at 5x10^10 or 1x10^11 viral particles.

Documented treatment: over 15 received Ad26.COV2.S at low or high dose, single or two shots; about five received placebo; per-sample allocation not given. Day 63 after the first vaccine or placebo injection was the time point for sampling. Donation was by an adult aged 18-55 years who was in Boston. V lost 5 bases and J lost 6, with 17 bases in between. This CDR3 has 15 residues. CDR1 is SNHLY, CDR2 FYNNEI, per germline. Study results and limitations: In TCR breadth and depth analyses, total T cell responses may have been underestimated.

The protocol was immunoSEQ multiplex PCR, while the TCRdb copy is restricted to in-frame clones and leaves out a portion. The data contain approximately 450,000 clones, over 75% of them singletons. J is TRBJ1-5 and V is TRBV2; D possibly corresponds to TRBD1 (5 bases). The TCR sequence derives from a person between 18 and 65 years old who received the Ad26.COV2.S COVID-19 vaccine or a placebo. This specimen consisted of peripheral blood, obtained in a trial of Ad26.COV2.S vaccine versus placebo. The CDR3 region has the DNA TGTGCCAGCAGTCCTTCCGGGGCCCTGGGTCAGCCCCAGCATTTT. Protein product: CASSPSGALGQPQHF.